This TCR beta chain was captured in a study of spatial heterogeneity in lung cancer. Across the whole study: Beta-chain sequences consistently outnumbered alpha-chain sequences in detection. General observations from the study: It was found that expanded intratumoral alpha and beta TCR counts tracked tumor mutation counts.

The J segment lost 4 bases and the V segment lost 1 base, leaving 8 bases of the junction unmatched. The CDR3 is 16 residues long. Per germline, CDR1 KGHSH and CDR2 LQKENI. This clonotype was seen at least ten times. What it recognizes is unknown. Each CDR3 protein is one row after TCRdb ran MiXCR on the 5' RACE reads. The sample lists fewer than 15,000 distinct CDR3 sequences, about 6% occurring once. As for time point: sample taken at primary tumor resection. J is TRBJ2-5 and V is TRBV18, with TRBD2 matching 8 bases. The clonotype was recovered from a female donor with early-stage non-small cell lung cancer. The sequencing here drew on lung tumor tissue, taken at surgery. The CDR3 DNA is TGTGCCAGCTCACCACGGCGGGGGGCCGGCGGAGAGACCCAGTACTTC. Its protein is CASSPRRGAGGETQYF.